These 20 T cell receptor beta chains were sequenced from one sample in a study of CD8 T cells in ankylosing spondylitis. TCRdb processed the 5' RACE reads anew with MiXCR; each CDR3 protein has one entry. The repertoire includes about 140,000 distinct CDR3 sequences, 30% to 35% of them detected once, and over 5.5% sits in the top ten. The sequenced sample was synovial fluid, either unsorted or a sorted T cell fraction (not recorded which). These receptors were taken from a male donor with ankylosing spondylitis.

This clonotype occurred many times. The chain combines TRBV19 with TRBJ1-1; D is unclear. In germline, CDR1 is LNHDA, CDR2 SQIVND (reference sequence). The V end was cut by 0 bases, the J end by 8 bases, with 10 bases between. The CDR3 has 13 residues. This CDR3 reads CASSIDLGREAFF. As DNA, the CDR3 is TGTGCCAGTAGTATAGATTTGGGCAGAGAAGCTTTCTTT.

This clonotype has at least ten counts. This rearrangement joins TRBV12-3 or TRBV12-4 to TRBJ1-1, with D unclear. This CDR3 comprises 13 residues. Trimming shortened V by 5 bases and J by 7 bases, and 14 bases separated the two germline ends. CDR3 loop: CASSPFRDLEAFF. In DNA form, the CDR3 reads TGTGCCAGCAGTCCCTTCCGGGATCTTGAAGCTTTCTTT.

This clonotype was counted between two and nine times. The chain links TRBV28 to TRBJ1-1, with D unresolved. Deletions cut 6 bases from V and 3 bases from J, with 11 bases between. CDR1 is MDHEN, CDR2 SYDVKM, per germline. The length of the CDR3 is 13 residues. The CDR3 region is CASRVHRDTEAFF. As DNA, the CDR3 is TGTGCCAGCAGGGTTCATAGGGACACTGAAGCTTTCTTT.

In this sample, this clonotype turned up once. This chain connects TRBV27 to TRBJ2-3; the match to TRBD2 covers 16 bases. Germline CDR1 is MNHEY and CDR2 is SMNVEV (reference sequence). The J segment lost 0 bases and the V segment lost 3 bases, leaving 6 bases of the junction unmatched. The CDR3 loop spans 19 amino acids. The DNA of the CDR3 is TGTGCCAGCAGTTTTAGGGGGACTAGCGGGAGGGCCAGCACAGATACGCAGTATTTT. Translating gives CASSFRGTSGRASTDTQYF.

The chain couples TRBV12-3 or TRBV12-4 to TRBJ2-5, with D possibly TRBD1 on 5 matching bases. Between the trimmed V and J ends, which lost 7 bases and 7 bases, there was a span of 13 bases. The CDR3 covers 12 residues. CDR3 sequence (DNA): TGTGCCAGCACGATGGTTCAGGGGACCCAGTACTTC. This translates into CASTMVQGTQYF.

This chain links TRBV5-1 with TRBJ1-1; no reliable D call. Deletions cut 1 base from V and 0 bases from J, with 16 bases between. Germline CDR1 reads SGHRS; CDR2 reads YFSETQ. The CDR3 covers 17 residues. The CDR3 region has the DNA TGCGCCAGCAGCTTGTCCAGGCCCTTAGGGCTGAACACTGAAGCTTTCTTT. Translation gives CASSLSRPLGLNTEAFF.

The V gene is TRBV27, the J gene TRBJ2-3; 7 positions agree with TRBD2. The CDR3 covers 16 residues. Germline loops: CDR1 MNHEY, CDR2 SMNVEV (reference sequence). V was pared by 1 base and J by 4 bases, with 8 bases of the junction left unmatched. As DNA, the CDR3 is TGTGCCAGCAGTTTATTGGGGGAGGGCCGCGCAGATACGCAGTATTTT. Its translation is CASSLLGEGRADTQYF.

This clonotype was detected only once. Germline and junction disagree at one end, which may indicate a read error. V usage is TRBV5-1 and J usage is TRBJ2-7, with D unclear. The length of the CDR3 is 15 residues. The germline gives CDR1 SGHRS, CDR2 YFSETQ. The CDR3 protein is CASRLGEVSLYEQYF. In DNA, the CDR3 is TGCGCCAGCAGATTGGGCGAGGTTTCGCTCTACGAGCAGTACTTC.

This clonotype has a count of ten or more. V and J are TRBV20-1 and TRBJ1-1; D gene unclear. The CDR3 spans 13 residues. Germline V gene sequence: CDR1 DFQATT, CDR2 SNEGSKA (reference sequence). Trimming shortened V by 5 bases and J by 0 bases, and 10 bases separated the two germline ends. The CDR3 DNA reads as TGCAGTGCTCCGGCATTTATGAACACTGAAGCTTTCTTT. Protein sequence: CSAPAFMNTEAFF.

In its sample, this clonotype was seen a few times. The J gene is TRBJ2-1, the V gene TRBV20-1; 8 bases line up with TRBD2. In germline, CDR1 is DFQATT, CDR2 SNEGSKA (reference sequence). V dropped 5 bases and J dropped 2; count of bases not matched to a gene: 5. This CDR3 is 14 amino acids long. CDR3 nucleotide sequence: TGCAGTGCTCCTACTAGCGGAACCTACAATGAGCAGTTCTTC. Translation: CSAPTSGTYNEQFF.

The chain joins TRBV6-1 to TRBJ2-1; D unresolved. The CDR3 totals 14 residues. Trimming pared 7 bases from V and 0 bases from J, leaving 10 bases between. Germline V gene lookup returns CDR1 MNHNS and CDR2 SASEGT. The CDR3 coding sequence is TGTGCCAGCATAGGTTCGGTCTCCTACAATGAGCAGTTCTTC. It is translated as CASIGSVSYNEQFF.

V and J are TRBV4-2 and TRBJ1-2, with D maybe TRBD1 (5 bases). Germline V gene sequence: CDR1 LGHNA, CDR2 YNFKEQ. The CDR3 length is 15 residues. V was cut by 1 base and J by 3 bases, with 12 bases left in between. The CDR3 coding sequence is TGTGCCAGCAGCCAAGCTCTGGGGGTGGACTATGGCTACACCTTC. It yields the protein CASSQALGVDYGYTF.

The rearrangement uses TRBV11-2 and TRBJ2-7; D unclear. Per germline, CDR1 SGHAT and CDR2 FQNNGV. V dropped 0 bases and J dropped 6 bases, with 12 bases sitting between them. CDR3 length: 14 amino acids. The DNA of the CDR3 is TGTGCCAGCAGCTTAGATGTGATTGTGGTCGAGCAGTACTTC. It is translated as CASSLDVIVVEQYF.

The chain employs TRBV11-3 and TRBJ2-4, with D perhaps TRBD1 or TRBD2 (6 bases each). CDR1 SGHNT and CDR2 YENEEA come from the germline V gene. The CDR3 contains 15 residues. V was pared by 5 bases and J by 3 bases, with 14 bases between. This CDR3 reads CASSVGGQGKNIQYF. CDR3 nucleotides: TGTGCCAGCAGCGTAGGGGGGCAGGGCAAAAACATTCAGTACTTC.

This chain uses TRBV24-1 with TRBJ2-5, with D possibly being TRBD1 or TRBD2 (5 bases each). The germline CDR1 and CDR2 sequences are KGHDR and SFDVKD. V was cut by 5 bases and J by 4 bases, with 10 bases left in between. The CDR3 length is 13 residues. CDR3 sequence (DNA): TGTGCCACCAGTGGAGGGGTTGGAGAGACCCAGTACTTC. Residues: CATSGGVGETQYF.

The V gene is TRBV6-5, the J gene TRBJ1-3, with D unclear. Germline-derived CDR1 and CDR2 are MNHEY and SVGAGI. The CDR3 sequence is 15 residues long. Trimming removed 4 bases from V and 2 bases from J, with 12 bases in between. CDR3 in amino acids: CASSFGRSAGNTIYF. The CDR3 DNA sequence: TGTGCCAGCAGTTTTGGCAGGTCGGCTGGAAACACCATATATTTT.

This clonotype was picked up many times. The rearrangement joins TRBV7-2 to TRBJ2-1, with TRBD2 matching over 8 bases. This CDR3 comprises 17 residues. The J segment lost 5 bases and the V segment lost 5 bases, leaving 14 bases of the junction unmatched. Germline V gives CDR1 SGHTA, CDR2 FQGNSA. This CDR3 reads CASSRLTGTRSNNEQFF. Here the CDR3 DNA reads TGTGCCAGCAGCCGATTAACCGGGACTAGGAGTAACAATGAGCAGTTCTTC. The full variable domain, rest sourced from reference TRBV7-2 and TRBJ2-1, is GAGVSQSPSNKVTEKGKDVELRCDPISGHTALYWYRQSLGQGLEFLIYFQGNSAPDKSGLPSDRFSAERTGGSVSTLTIQRTQQEDSAVYLCASSRLTGTRSNNEQFFGPGTRLTVL.

This clonotype came up a few times. The J gene is TRBJ1-1, the V gene TRBV6-2 or TRBV6-3; the D gene is possibly TRBD1 (5 bases). CDR1 and CDR2 from the germline V gene are MNHEY and SVGEGT. The CDR3 runs to 15 residues. V was cut by 4 bases and J by 5 bases, with 17 bases left in between. CDR3 in amino acids: CASSLPGGVGTEAFF. In nucleotides, the CDR3 is TGTGCCAGCAGTTTACCCGGGGGGGTTGGAACTGAAGCTTTCTTT.

The table lists this clonotype with many counts. The DNA of the CDR3 is TGTGCCAGCAACGACAGGGGGTTCTTTTACGAGCAGTACTTC. This encodes CASNDRGFFYEQYF. The chain carries TRBV28 and TRBJ2-7; the match to TRBD1 covers 9 bases. This CDR3 region has 14 residues. V shed 7 bases and J 4 bases; nucleotides not matched to a gene: 8. CDR1 and CDR2 from the germline V gene are MDHEN and SYDVKM. Filled out from reference TRBV28 and TRBJ2-7, the complete variable domain reads DVKVTQSSRYLVKRTGEKVFLECVQDMDHENMFWYRQDPGLGLRLIYFSYDVKMKEKGDIPEGYSVSREKKERFSLILESASTNQTSMYLCASNDRGFFYEQYFGPGTRLTVT.

The chain links TRBV11-2 to TRBJ2-1; 9 nucleotides agree with TRBD2. The trim removed 5 bases at V and 0 bases at J, leaving 5 bases unmatched. The CDR3 length is 16 residues. The V gene's germline CDR1 is SGHAT and CDR2 FQNNGV. The CDR3 protein is CASSRVSGSSYNEQFF. The CDR3 DNA reads as TGTGCCAGCAGCCGGGTTAGCGGGAGCTCCTACAATGAGCAGTTCTTC.